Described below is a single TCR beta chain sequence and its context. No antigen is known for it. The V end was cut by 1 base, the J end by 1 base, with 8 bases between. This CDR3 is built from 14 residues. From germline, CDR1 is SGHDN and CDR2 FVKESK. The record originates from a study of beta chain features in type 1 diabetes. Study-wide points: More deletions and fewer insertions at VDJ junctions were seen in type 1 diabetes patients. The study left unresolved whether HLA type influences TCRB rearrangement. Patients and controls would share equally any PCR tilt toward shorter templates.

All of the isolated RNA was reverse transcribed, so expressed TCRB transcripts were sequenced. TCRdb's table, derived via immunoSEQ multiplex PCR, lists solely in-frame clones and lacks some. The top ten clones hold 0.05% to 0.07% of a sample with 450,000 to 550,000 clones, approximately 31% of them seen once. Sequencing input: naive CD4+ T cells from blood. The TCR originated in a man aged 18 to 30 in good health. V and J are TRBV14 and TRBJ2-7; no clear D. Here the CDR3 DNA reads TGTGCCAGCAGCCAAGTAACAGATTCCTACGAGCAGTACTTC. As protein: CASSQVTDSYEQYF.